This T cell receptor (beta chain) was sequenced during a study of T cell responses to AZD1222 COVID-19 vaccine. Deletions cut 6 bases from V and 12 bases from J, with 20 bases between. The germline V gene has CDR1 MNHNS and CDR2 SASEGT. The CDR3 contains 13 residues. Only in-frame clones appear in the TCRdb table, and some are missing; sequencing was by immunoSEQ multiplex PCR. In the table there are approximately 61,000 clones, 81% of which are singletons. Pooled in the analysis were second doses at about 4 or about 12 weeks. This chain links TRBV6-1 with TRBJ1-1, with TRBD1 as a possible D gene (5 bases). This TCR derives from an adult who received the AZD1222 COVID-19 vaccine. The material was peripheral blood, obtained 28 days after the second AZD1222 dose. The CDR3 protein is CASRGRTPPDSFF. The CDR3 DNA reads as TGTGCCAGCAGGGGTCGGACACCTCCTGATTCTTTCTTT.